This T cell receptor beta chain emerged from a study of T cell responses to AZD1222 COVID-19 vaccine. Trimming cost V 4 bases and J 5 bases, with 11 bases left between them. The CDR3 contains 13 residues. CDR1 and CDR2 (germline): SGHTA, FQGNSA. Assay used: immunoSEQ multiplex PCR; TCRdb lists only in-frame clones, some missing. The data hold 150,000 or so clones, with 91% observed a single time. The sequencing here drew on peripheral blood, taken on day 0 of AZD1222 vaccination. The V call is TRBV7-2, the J call TRBJ1-2; D is undetermined. This sequence was found in an adult in good health. The CDR3 here is CASSSPLIYGYTF. For the CDR3, the DNA is TGTGCCAGCAGCTCACCCCTGATTTATGGCTACACCTTC.